The present entry profiles one T cell receptor beta chain with its context. Its antigen remains unknown. The sample belongs to a study of blood T cells in healthy people across ages. A second 7 to 11 cycle PCR used barcoded and J-beta primers. Every molecule of cDNA carried a tag from a template-switch adaptor with 12 random nucleotides. MiXCR, applied by TCRdb to the 5' RACE reads, yields one record per CDR3 protein. Of 1,500,000 or so distinct CDR3 sequences in the sample, roughly 43% were seen once. Study conclusions and caveats: CMV infection status of these donors was not known. More naive CD4+ cells and higher diversity marked long-lived donors relative to aged donors. The recorded TCR beta diversity per million T cells decreased in a roughly linear manner with age.

The CDR3 loop spans 13 amino acids. Germline CDR1 reads DFQATT; CDR2 reads SNEGSKA (reference sequence). The TCR sequence derives from a young woman in good health. Sequencing was carried out using blood. The chain recombines TRBV20-1 with TRBJ2-1; D is unclear. The J call is uncertain, as TRBJ2-7 better fits the DNA end. CDR3 residues: CSATETGYNEQYF. The CDR3 DNA follows: TGCAGTGCTACCGAAACTGGATACAATGAGCAGTACTTC.